This T cell receptor (beta chain) was obtained from a study of cytomegalovirus exposure and HLA in healthy donors (dated by TCRdb to 2015 to 2018). With respect to the entire study: An earlier analysis of around 600 of the donors reported approximately 300 Gb of sequence data and roughly 110 million unique TCR beta sequences from some 180 million T cells. An early release that covered roughly 600 HLA-typed donors contained around 300 gigabases of sequencing data and tens of millions of unique TCR sequences. Of the roughly 430 genotyped donors, around 81% fell in the genetic ancestry cluster associated with self-reported Caucasian donors. The study aimed to test whether signatures of past pathogen exposure could be identified by cataloging public T cell receptors. The study used immunosequencing to profile the T cell repertoires of about 670 subjects and linked those repertoires to cytomegalovirus serostatus. In addition to the first cohort of about 650 subjects, a separate validation cohort of approximately 130 different subjects was used. High-throughput TCR immunosequencing, statistical association of individual TCRs with disease status, and machine learning were combined to predict cytomegalovirus infection status. In a later analysis, previously published TCR beta repertoires from 666 donors were re-analyzed and high-resolution HLA genotyping was added so that TCR occurrence patterns could be studied. Rather than drawing on any new phenotypic data, the later analysis identified candidate immune exposures from TCR beta sequences and the way those sequences occurred across donors. In an earlier analysis of a few hundred of the donors, high-throughput TCR beta sequencing was used to judge whether each TCR beta V gene segment behaved as functional or pseudogenic. Donor age, sex, ethnicity and CMV serostatus were compiled alongside the repertoire data. In a later genetic analysis, genome-wide SNP genotypes for 398 of the 666 donors were used, and that subset was treated as a discovery cohort. All discovery cohort repertoires had been generated on a single sequencing platform. HLA typing covered class I and class II loci at four-digit resolution. Typing coverage varied by locus: roughly 629-640 donors for A, B, C, DRB1 and DQB1; under 550 for DQA1; more than 600 for DPA1; 400 to 480 for DPB1. Roughly five DR-DQ haplotypes were handled as single units for association and clustering because linkage in the cohort was strong. Among 398 genotyped donors of the cohort, an average of roughly 240,000 unique TCR beta nucleotide sequences were sequenced per donor, about a sixth of them non-productive.

The table lists this clone with a few counts. Its target antigen remains unknown. No clone much larger than this one lies a single base away; base qualities are absent. The sample has other DNA sequences that encode this CDR3 too. The full study reports these points: In a later analysis, several top co-occurrence clusters were reported to appear linked to parvovirus B19, influenza, CMV and Epstein-Barr virus. Assigning TCR associations to individual alleles was difficult when HLA alleles, especially DR and DQ, strongly co-occurred. In a later genetic analysis, fewer N-insertions in productive TCRs were reported among donors in an Asian-associated ancestry cluster than the approximately 670-donor mean. Sequencing depth was assumed to be roughly uniform across donors in the presence/absence analyses, though that assumption may not hold. A later analysis found that most CMV-associated TCR beta chains appeared HLA-restricted, with HLA associations seemingly driven largely by CMV exposure. Broadly in line with IMGT annotations, most TCR beta V segments showed up in productive rearrangements about 87% or about 30% of the time in an earlier analysis of approximately 640 of the donors. In a later analysis, HLA-associated TCR beta chains showed more clonal expansion and lower generation probabilities than non-associated chains that were equally common. Correlated functional status among segregating V segments might be attributable to linkage disequilibrium, but an unknown experimental factor could not be ruled out. Cytomegalovirus status was reported to be diagnosed by the classifier with high specificity and sensitivity in both the original and validation cohorts. A few of the identified cytomegalovirus-associated TCR beta chains were confirmed in vitro to be specific for cytomegalovirus antigens. A total of some 180 TCR beta chains were listed by the study as associated with cytomegalovirus. The earlier analysis of approximately 560 of the donors excluded 15 to 20 rarely observed V segments, including chromosome 9 orphons, because counts were too low. Immune exposure information for the cohort was limited to CMV serostatus. The cohort was sequenced for TCR beta chains only, and without alpha or paired-chain data the features that could be detected were limited. In a later analysis, TCR association rates were found to vary across HLA loci, with the most associated TCRs seen for DRB1 alleles and the fewest for HLA-C alleles. Across donors, most TCR sequences were observed very rarely, whereas some public TCRs were present in many individuals. At a false discovery rate of 0.05, a later analysis linked about 16,000 TCR beta sequences to specific HLA alleles. A cluster of highly shared sequence variants was judged likely to be a technical artifact of the sequencing pipeline. A further reported finding was that TCR beta sequences accurately predicted the HLA-A and HLA-B alleles for most subjects in the first cohort. Because some donors lacked HLA typing at each locus, the association tests relied only on the typed subset. V-gene and J-gene trimming of TCR beta chains was associated with a missense DCLRE1C variant in a later genetic analysis, and the association was replicated in an independent cohort. According to the authors, the approach could potentially be generalized to other disease states and immunological phenotypes. Because the 87-base-pair reads could not distinguish some IMGT-functional V segments, including TRBV6-2 and TRBV6-3, those segments were excluded.

The cohort consisted of 600 or so healthy bone marrow donors. At the time of sampling, all cohort members were nominally healthy, though unrecorded immune exposures were likely present. The donor tested CMV seropositive and was one of the 289 seropositive cohort members. Each donor provided a peripheral blood sample, and peripheral blood mononuclear cells were used for TCR beta sequencing. The Qiagen DNeasy Blood Extraction Kit was used to extract genomic DNA from the blood cell samples. The V end loses 0 bases and the J end loses 1 base, and a stretch of 6 bases separates them. Including the terminal cysteine and phenylalanine, the CDR3 comprises 14 residues. Here the CDR3 DNA is all that survives: 42 bases in frame from base 1. The germline V gene supplies CDR1 MNHEY and CDR2 SVGAGI. The protocol used for the library was the immunoSEQ multiplex PCR assay. For the multiplex PCR, a mixture combining 60 forward primers for TCR Vbeta segments and 13 reverse primers for TCR Jbeta segments was used. A multiplex PCR assay on genomic DNA amplified the CDR3 region of rearranged TCR beta genes. Amplified TCR beta libraries were sequenced as 87-base-pair reads on the Illumina HiSeq System. Regarding the original processing steps: Across the roughly 700 repertoires, a later analysis counted about 81 million unique TCR beta chains, about 10 million of which were shared by at least two donors. Raw reads were error-corrected and collapsed into unique sequences with a nearest-neighbor algorithm that merged closely related sequences to remove PCR and sequencing errors. CDR3 sequences were aligned to IMGT reference sequences to assign V, D and J gene segments. For a sequence to be retained, a match of at least six nucleotides to both a V gene segment and a J gene segment was required. Rearrangements were classified as productive when the CDR3 lacked stop codons and remained in frame with V and J, and all other rearrangements were classified as non-productive. CDR3 was defined by IMGT convention, running from the second conserved V-encoded cysteine to the conserved J-encoded phenylalanine. The earlier analysis of about 610 of the donors excluded sequences that lacked an unambiguous match to a single V gene segment. An earlier analysis of roughly 590 of the donors called V segments functional above 56.7% productive rearrangements and segregating when the between-donor standard deviation exceeded 5%. A statistical classification framework was built for diagnosing cytomegalovirus status from the catalog of TCR beta chain sequences. V and J gene assignment, in a later analysis, came from comparing TCR nucleotide sequences with IMGT/GENE-DB human TR gene sequences. In a later analysis, CDR3 sequences and most-parsimonious VDJ recombination scenarios were assigned using the TCRdist pipeline. In a later analysis, every TCR beta chain was defined by the combination of its CDR3 amino acid sequence and its V-gene family, and reads without a unique V-gene family were dropped. A later analysis removed 592 highly shared, low-generation-probability nucleotide sequences to deal with suspected cross-contamination and a sequencing artifact. A later analysis calculated a clonal expansion index for each public chain from normalized within-repertoire ranks of inferred template counts. In a later analysis, generation probabilities were computed using a VDJ recombination model fitted to out-of-frame rearrangements, and the results were checked against IGoR. In a later analysis, TCR-TCR, TCR-HLA and TCR-CMV co-occurrence was scored with hypergeometric tests, and a repertoire-size bias correction was applied to TCR pairs. In a later analysis, false discovery rates were estimated by permuting HLA or CMV assignments 20 times. A later analysis grouped co-occurring TCRs with DBSCAN, adding TCRdist sequence similarity when clustering within HLA-allele-positive subsets. Repertoires with fewer than 30,000 or more than 120,000 public chains, plus five repertoires with anomalous nucleotide sharing, were excluded from co-occurrence clustering. Entries here come from immuneACCESS through TCRdb and include only in-frame sequences with V and J called. Some clones fail to appear in such tables; in the studies checked, an unresolved V gene covers under half of the shortfall, and the cause of the remainder is unknown. V, J and clone size reflect that table, while D and trimming were determined from the DNA. The sample table records 100,000 to 120,000 clones; around 80% of these occur just once. Together, the top ten hold roughly 12% of the sample.

The chain joins TRBV6-5 to TRBJ1-1; the D gene cannot be resolved reliably. Sequenced: PBMCs. The sequence was collected from a man aged 25 to 45 in good health and CMV-seropositive. The bases are TGTGCCAGCAGTTACTCGACTGGGAACACTGAAGCTTTCTTT. Translated, it reads CASSYSTGNTEAFF.